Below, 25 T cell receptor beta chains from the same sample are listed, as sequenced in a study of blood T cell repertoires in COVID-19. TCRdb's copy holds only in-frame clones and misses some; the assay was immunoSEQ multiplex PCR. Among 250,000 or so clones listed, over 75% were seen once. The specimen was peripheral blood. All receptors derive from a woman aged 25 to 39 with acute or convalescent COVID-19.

The CDR3 sequence is CASSTAGGNQPQHF. Here the CDR3 DNA reads TGTGCCAGTAGTACAGCAGGGGGCAATCAGCCCCAGCATTTT. V is TRBV19 and J is TRBJ1-5; a possible D gene is TRBD1 (6 bases). This CDR3 region has 14 residues. Germline CDR1 and CDR2: LNHDA and SQIVND (reference sequence). Trimming removed 4 bases at V and 2 bases at J, with 9 bases between. The whole variable domain, filled in from reference TRBV19 and TRBJ1-5, reads DGGITQSPKYLFRKEGQNVTLSCEQNLNHDAMYWYRQDPGQGLRLIYYSQIVNDFQKGDIAEGYSVSREKKESFPLTVTSAQKNPTAFYLCASSTAGGNQPQHFGDGTRLSIL.

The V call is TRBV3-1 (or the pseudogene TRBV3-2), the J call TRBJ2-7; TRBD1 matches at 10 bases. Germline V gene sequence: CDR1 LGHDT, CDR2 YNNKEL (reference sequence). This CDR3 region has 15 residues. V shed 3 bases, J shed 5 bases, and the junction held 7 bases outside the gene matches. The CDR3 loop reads CASSQVGQGQDEQYF. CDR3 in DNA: TGTGCCAGCAGCCAGGTGGGACAGGGGCAAGACGAGCAGTACTTC.

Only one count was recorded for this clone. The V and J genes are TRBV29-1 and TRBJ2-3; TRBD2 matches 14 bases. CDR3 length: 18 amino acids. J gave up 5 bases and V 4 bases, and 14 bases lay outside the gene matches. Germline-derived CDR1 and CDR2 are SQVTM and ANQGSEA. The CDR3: CSVGYPTPGLAGVDTQYF. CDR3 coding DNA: TGCAGCGTTGGGTATCCCACGCCGGGACTAGCGGGGGTAGATACGCAGTATTTT.

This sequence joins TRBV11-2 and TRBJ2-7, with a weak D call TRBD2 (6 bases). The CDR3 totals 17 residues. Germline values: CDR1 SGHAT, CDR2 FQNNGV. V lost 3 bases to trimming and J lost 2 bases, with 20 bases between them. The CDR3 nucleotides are TGTGCCAGCAGCTTCAACCCGGGACTCATTGTACCCTACGAGCAGTACTTC. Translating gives CASSFNPGLIVPYEQYF.

CDR3 nucleotide sequence: TGTGCCAGTACCGCCACTATTCCGGGACAGGTGAAAGTTAGCAATCAGCCCCAGCATTTT. It yields the protein CASTATIPGQVKVSNQPQHF. The chain couples TRBV19 to TRBJ1-5, with TRBD1 matching over 8 bases. Germline CDR1 is LNHDA and CDR2 is SQIVND (reference sequence). This CDR3 region has 20 residues. Losses at the gene ends were 7 bases for V and 0 bases for J; bases not matched to a gene: 20.

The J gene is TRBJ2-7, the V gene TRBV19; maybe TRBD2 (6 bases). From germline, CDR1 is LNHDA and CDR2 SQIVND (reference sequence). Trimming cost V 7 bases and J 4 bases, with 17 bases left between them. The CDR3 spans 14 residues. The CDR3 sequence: CASTDGGRSYEQYF. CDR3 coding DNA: TGTGCCAGTACCGACGGGGGTAGGAGTTACGAGCAGTACTTC.

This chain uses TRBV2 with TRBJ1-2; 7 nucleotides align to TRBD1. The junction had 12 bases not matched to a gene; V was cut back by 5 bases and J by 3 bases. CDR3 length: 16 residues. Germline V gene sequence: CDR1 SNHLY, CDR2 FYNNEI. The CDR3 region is CASSSVTGFDYYGYTF. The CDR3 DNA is TGTGCCAGCAGTTCAGTGACAGGGTTCGACTACTATGGCTACACCTTC.

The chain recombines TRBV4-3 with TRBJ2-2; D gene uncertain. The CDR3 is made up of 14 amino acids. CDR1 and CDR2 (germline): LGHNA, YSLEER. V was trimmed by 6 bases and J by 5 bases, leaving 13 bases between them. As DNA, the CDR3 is TGCGCCAGCAGAACCCTAATTAATACCGGGGAGCTGTTTTTT. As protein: CASRTLINTGELFF.

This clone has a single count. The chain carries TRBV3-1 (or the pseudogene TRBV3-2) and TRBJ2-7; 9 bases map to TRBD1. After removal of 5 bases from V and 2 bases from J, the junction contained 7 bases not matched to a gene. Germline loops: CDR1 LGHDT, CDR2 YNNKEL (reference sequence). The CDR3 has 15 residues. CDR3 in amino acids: CASSSRDRVAYEQYF. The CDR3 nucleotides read TGTGCCAGCAGCAGCCGGGACAGGGTGGCCTACGAGCAGTACTTC.

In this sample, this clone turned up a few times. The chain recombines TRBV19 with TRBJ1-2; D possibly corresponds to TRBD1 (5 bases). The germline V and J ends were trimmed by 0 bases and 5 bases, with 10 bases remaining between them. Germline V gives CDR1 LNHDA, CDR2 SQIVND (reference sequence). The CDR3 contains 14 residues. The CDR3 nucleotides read TGTGCCAGTAGTATAGAGGAGGGGACGTATGGCTACACCTTC. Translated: CASSIEEGTYGYTF.

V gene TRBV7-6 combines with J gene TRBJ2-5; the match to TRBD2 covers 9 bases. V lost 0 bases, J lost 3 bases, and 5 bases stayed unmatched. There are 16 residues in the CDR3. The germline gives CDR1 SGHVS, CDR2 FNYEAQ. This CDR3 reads CASSLALAGIKETQYF. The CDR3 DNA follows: TGTGCCAGCAGCTTAGCGCTAGCGGGAATCAAAGAGACCCAGTACTTC.

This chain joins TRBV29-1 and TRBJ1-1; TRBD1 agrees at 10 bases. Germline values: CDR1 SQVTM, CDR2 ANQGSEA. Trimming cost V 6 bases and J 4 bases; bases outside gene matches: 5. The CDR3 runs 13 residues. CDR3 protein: CSVGQGRGTEAFF. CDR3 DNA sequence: TGCAGCGTGGGACAGGGGCGAGGCACTGAAGCTTTCTTT.

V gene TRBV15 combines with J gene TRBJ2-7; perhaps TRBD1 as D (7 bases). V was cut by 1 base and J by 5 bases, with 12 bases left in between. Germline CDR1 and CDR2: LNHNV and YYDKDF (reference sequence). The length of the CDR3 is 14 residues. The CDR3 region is CATSRGQGEDEQYF. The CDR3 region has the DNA TGTGCCACCAGCAGAGGGCAGGGGGAGGACGAGCAGTACTTC.

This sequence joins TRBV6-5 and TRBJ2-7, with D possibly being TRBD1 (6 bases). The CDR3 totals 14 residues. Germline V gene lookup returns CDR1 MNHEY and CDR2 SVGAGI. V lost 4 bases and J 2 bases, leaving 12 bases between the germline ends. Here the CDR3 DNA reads TGTGCCAGCAGTTCCAACAGGGCGACCTACGAGCAGTACTTC. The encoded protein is CASSSNRATYEQYF.

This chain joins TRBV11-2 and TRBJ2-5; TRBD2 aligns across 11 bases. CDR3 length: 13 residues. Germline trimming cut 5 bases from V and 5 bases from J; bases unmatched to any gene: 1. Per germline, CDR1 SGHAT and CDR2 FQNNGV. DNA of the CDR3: TGTGCCAGCAGCCGGACTAGCGGGGAGACCCAGTACTTC. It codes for CASSRTSGETQYF.

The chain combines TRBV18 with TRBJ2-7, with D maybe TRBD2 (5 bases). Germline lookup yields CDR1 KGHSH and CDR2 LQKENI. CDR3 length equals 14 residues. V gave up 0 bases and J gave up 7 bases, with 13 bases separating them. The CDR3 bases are TGTGCCAGCTCACCACCGGGAGCCGCTCGGGAGCAGTACTTC. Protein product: CASSPPGAAREQYF.

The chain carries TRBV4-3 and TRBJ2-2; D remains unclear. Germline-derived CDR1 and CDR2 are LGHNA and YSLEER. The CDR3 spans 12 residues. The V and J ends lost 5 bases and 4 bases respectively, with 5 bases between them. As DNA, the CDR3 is TGCGCCAGCAGCTACAGCACCGGGGAGCTGTTTTTT. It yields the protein CASSYSTGELFF.

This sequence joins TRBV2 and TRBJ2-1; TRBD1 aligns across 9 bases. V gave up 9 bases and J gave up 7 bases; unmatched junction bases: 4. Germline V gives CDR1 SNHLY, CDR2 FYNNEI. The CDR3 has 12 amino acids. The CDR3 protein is CASKTGGNEQFF. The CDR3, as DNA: TGTGCCAGTAAGACAGGGGGGAATGAGCAGTTCTTC.

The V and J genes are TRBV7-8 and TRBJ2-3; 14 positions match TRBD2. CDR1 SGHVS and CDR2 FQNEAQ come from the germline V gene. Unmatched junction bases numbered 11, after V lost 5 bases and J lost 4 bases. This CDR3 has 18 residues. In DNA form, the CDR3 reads TGTGCCAGCAGCCCACCCCCCGGGACTAGCGGGAGCTCAGATACGCAGTATTTT. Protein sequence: CASSPPPGTSGSSDTQYF.

The CDR3 region has the DNA TGTGCCAGCAGCCAAGGGGGACACCTATACGAGCAGTACTTC. This gives the protein CASSQGGHLYEQYF. The V call is TRBV14, the J call TRBJ2-7; D might be TRBD1 (6 bases). The CDR3 sequence is 14 residues long. Germline V lookup: CDR1 SGHDN, CDR2 FVKESK. Trimming stripped 1 base from V and 4 bases from J, with 11 bases between.

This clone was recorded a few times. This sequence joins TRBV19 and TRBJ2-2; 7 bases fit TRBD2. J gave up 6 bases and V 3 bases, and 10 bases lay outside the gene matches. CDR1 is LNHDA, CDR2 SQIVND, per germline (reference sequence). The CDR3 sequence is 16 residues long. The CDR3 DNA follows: TGTGCCAGTAGTATGGTTTGGGCGGGAGTCGCCGGGGAGCTGTTTTTT. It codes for CASSMVWAGVAGELFF.

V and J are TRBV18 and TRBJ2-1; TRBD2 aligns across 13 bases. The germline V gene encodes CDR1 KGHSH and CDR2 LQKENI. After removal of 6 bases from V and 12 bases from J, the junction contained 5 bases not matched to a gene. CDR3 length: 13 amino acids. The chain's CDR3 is CASSGLAGSWQFF. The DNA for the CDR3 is TGTGCCAGCTCGGGACTAGCGGGAAGTTGGCAGTTCTTC.

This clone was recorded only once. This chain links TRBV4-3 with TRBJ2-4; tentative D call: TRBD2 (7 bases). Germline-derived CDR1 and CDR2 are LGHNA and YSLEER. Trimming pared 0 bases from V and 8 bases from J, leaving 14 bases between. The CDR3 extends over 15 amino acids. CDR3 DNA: TGCGCCAGCAGCCAAGATAGGCGGGGGCAGGACATTCAGTACTTC. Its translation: CASSQDRRGQDIQYF.

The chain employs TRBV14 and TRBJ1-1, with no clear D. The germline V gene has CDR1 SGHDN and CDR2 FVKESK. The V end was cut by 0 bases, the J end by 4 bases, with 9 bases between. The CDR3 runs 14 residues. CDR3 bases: TGTGCCAGCAGCCAAGATAGTTGGTTCACTGAAGCTTTCTTT. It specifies CASSQDSWFTEAFF. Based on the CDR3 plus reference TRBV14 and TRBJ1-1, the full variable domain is EAGVTQFPSHSVIEKGQTVTLRCDPISGHDNLYWYRRVMGKEIKFLLHFVKESKQDESGMPNNRFLAERTGGTYSTLKVQPAELEDSGVYFCASSQDSWFTEAFFGQGTRLTVV.

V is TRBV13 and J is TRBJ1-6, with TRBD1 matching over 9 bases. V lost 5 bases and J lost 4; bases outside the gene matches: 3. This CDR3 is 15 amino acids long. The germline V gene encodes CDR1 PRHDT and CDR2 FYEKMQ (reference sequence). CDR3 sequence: CASSVGQGYNSPLHF. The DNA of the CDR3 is TGTGCCAGCAGCGTGGGACAGGGATATAATTCACCCCTCCACTTT.